The 20 T cell receptor beta chains below were found in one sample sequenced in a study of cytomegalovirus exposure and HLA in healthy donors. Researchers ran the PCR with 60 Vbeta and 13 Jbeta primers. Method: immunoSEQ multiplex PCR; TCRdb's copy keeps in-frame clones and lacks some. This table holds roughly 50,000 clones, about 77% found once. The sequencing input was PBMCs. The receptors stem from a man aged 30-40 years in good health and CMV-seropositive.

V usage is TRBV19 and J usage is TRBJ1-2, with a weak D call TRBD1 (6 bases). Germline CDR1 reads LNHDA; CDR2 reads SQIVND (reference sequence). CDR3 size: 13 residues. The V end lost 7 bases, the J end lost 4 bases, and 13 bases lay between the germline ends. CDR3 nucleotides: TGTGCCAGTAAGAAGGACAGTATCTATGGCTACACCTTC. Its translation: CASKKDSIYGYTF.

Only a few counts were recorded for this clone. This chain uses TRBV6-1 with TRBJ1-5; no definite D call. The CDR3 is 13 residues long. The V and J ends lost 5 bases and 7 bases respectively, with 12 bases between them. Germline V gene data show CDR1 as MNHNS and CDR2 as SASEGT. CDR3 nucleotides: TGTGCCAGCAGTTCGGCGGAGAACCAGCCCCAGCATTTT. This codes for CASSSAENQPQHF.

The chain combines TRBV4-2 with TRBJ2-3; 11 nucleotides align to TRBD2. Trimming took 3 bases from V and 5 from J; bases not matched to a gene: 4. Germline V gene data show CDR1 as LGHNA and CDR2 as YNFKEQ. This CDR3 region has 15 residues. CDR3 protein: CASSHSGGAEDTQYF. In DNA, the CDR3 is TGTGCCAGCAGCCATAGCGGGGGGGCCGAAGATACGCAGTATTTT.

This clone was recorded once. V usage is TRBV7-2 and J usage is TRBJ1-1, with D unresolved. CDR1 SGHTA and CDR2 FQGNSA come from the germline V gene. The CDR3 consists of 15 residues. V lost 3 bases and J 1 base, leaving 12 bases between the germline ends. The CDR3 nucleotides are TGTGCCAGCAGCTTTCAGAGCAGAGGGAACACTGAAGCTTTCTTT. Translating gives CASSFQSRGNTEAFF.

This sequence joins TRBV5-1 and TRBJ2-3; 10 bases align to TRBD2. The V gene end was trimmed by 0 bases and the J gene end by 5 bases; junction bases not matched to a gene: 3. Germline V gives CDR1 SGHRS, CDR2 YFSETQ. This CDR3 has 15 amino acids. The CDR3 DNA sequence: TGCGCCAGCAGCTTGGAGCGGGGGGGCGTAGATACGCAGTATTTT. The encoded protein is CASSLERGGVDTQYF. Based on the CDR3 plus reference TRBV5-1 and TRBJ2-3, the full variable domain is KAGVTQTPRYLIKTRGQQVTLSCSPISGHRSVSWYQQTPGQGLQFLFEYFSETQRNKGNFPGRFSGRQFSNSRSEMNVSTLELGDSALYLCASSLERGGVDTQYFGPGTRLTVL.

The chain combines TRBV21-1 with TRBJ1-1. TRBV21-1 is marked as a pseudogene. The CDR3 loop spans 21 amino acids. CDR3 DNA: TGTGCCAGCAGCAAAGGACCAGCTTCCTGGGTGCGGGGACCTACTTCAATAGGAGCTTTCTTT. This sequence encodes CASSKGPASWVRGPTSIGAFF.

The gene calls are TRBV4-3 and TRBJ1-2, with TRBD1 identical over 9 bases. The V segment lost 4 bases and the J segment 6 bases; nucleotides outside the gene matches: 12. Per the germline V gene, CDR1 is LGHNA and CDR2 is YSLEER. This CDR3 contains 16 residues. This CDR3 reads CASSPFEGQGGHGYTF. The CDR3, as DNA: TGCGCCAGCAGCCCGTTCGAGGGACAGGGCGGGCATGGCTACACCTTC.

The CDR3 nucleotides read TGTGCCAGCAGTTTGTCGACAGGGTCCACCGGGGAGCTGTTTTTT. Amino acid sequence: CASSLSTGSTGELFF. The chain joins TRBV27 to TRBJ2-2, with 7 bases identical to TRBD1. V shed 3 bases and J 4 bases; nucleotides not matched to a gene: 5. The germline CDR1 and CDR2 sequences are MNHEY and SMNVEV (reference sequence). The CDR3 length is 15 residues.

This clone was recorded at least ten times. This chain uses TRBV2 with TRBJ2-7, with TRBD2 identical over 7 bases. This CDR3 is built from 14 residues. The germline V gene encodes CDR1 SNHLY and CDR2 FYNNEI. Losses at the gene ends were 2 bases for V and 3 bases for J; bases not matched to a gene: 4. CDR3 sequence (DNA): TGTGCCAGCAGTGAACACGGGGGGTACTACGAGCAGTACTTC. This codes for CASSEHGGYYEQYF.

This clone was found a few times. V is TRBV9 and J is TRBJ1-3; D call uncertain. V was trimmed by 6 bases and J by 0 bases, leaving 13 bases between them. CDR3 length: 15 amino acids. In germline, CDR1 is SGDLS, CDR2 YYNGEE. CDR3 nucleotide sequence: TGTGCCAGCACGGCAGGAAAGAGCTCTGGAAACACCATATATTTT. Protein sequence: CASTAGKSSGNTIYF.

For the CDR3, the DNA is TGTGCCAGCCGCGGTGGGGCGAGCGAAAAACTGTTTTTT. This translates into CASRGGASEKLFF. The chain couples TRBV6-5 to TRBJ1-4; possibly TRBD1 for D (5 bases). CDR1 is MNHEY and CDR2 is SVGAGI in the germline V gene. The CDR3 runs 13 residues. The V gene lost 8 bases and the J gene lost 8 bases, with 15 bases spanning the gap.

The V and J genes are TRBV20-1 and TRBJ2-3; weak D call: TRBD2 (5 bases). This CDR3 has 11 amino acids. The germline CDR1 and CDR2 sequences are DFQATT and SNEGSKA (reference sequence). V shed 6 bases and J shed 5 bases, with 9 bases lying between them. CDR3: CSAPRGDTQYF. In DNA form, the CDR3 reads TGCAGTGCGCCCCGGGGAGATACGCAGTATTTT.

The chain combines TRBV18 with TRBJ2-7; 10 nucleotides align to TRBD1. Unmatched junction bases numbered 3, after V lost 4 bases and J lost 3 bases. Germline V lookup: CDR1 KGHSH, CDR2 LQKENI. The CDR3 runs to 14 residues. The CDR3 DNA is TGTGCCAGCTCACAACGGACAGGGGGCTACGAGCAGTACTTC. Translated, it gives CASSQRTGGYEQYF.

With regard to this clone: At one end, the junction sequence differs from germline, possibly due to a read error. The V call is TRBV5-1, the J call TRBJ1-4; 7 nucleotides match TRBD1. Per germline, CDR1 SGHRS and CDR2 YFSETQ. This CDR3 has 14 residues. Here the CDR3 DNA reads TGCGCCAGCAGCTTGTTAGGCCCCGGGACAGCCGAGGTGTTT. This sequence encodes CASSLLGPGTAEVF.

V usage is TRBV6-6 and J usage is TRBJ1-1; a weak D match, TRBD1 (6 bases). Deletions cut 2 bases from V and 9 bases from J, with 19 bases between. The germline CDR1 and CDR2 sequences are MNHNY and SVGAGI (reference sequence). The CDR3 is 15 amino acids. In DNA form, the CDR3 reads TGTGCCAGCAGTTACCCACCAGGACAGCAAGGAAAAGCTTTCTTT. It is translated as CASSYPPGQQGKAFF.

The V call is TRBV6-6, the J call TRBJ1-6; a possible D gene is TRBD1 (6 bases). Germline V CDR1 and CDR2: MNHNY, SVGAGI (reference sequence). The CDR3 has 13 residues. The V end was cut by 7 bases, the J end by 10 bases, with 14 bases between. The CDR3 is CASNTGFDSPLHF. The CDR3 nucleotides are TGTGCCAGCAATACAGGGTTTGACTCACCCCTCCACTTT.

This sequence joins TRBV27 and TRBJ1-4; 7 nucleotides line up with TRBD1. Losses at the gene ends were 0 bases for V and 12 bases for J; bases not matched to a gene: 10. Per germline, CDR1 MNHEY and CDR2 SMNVEV (reference sequence). This CDR3 is built from 15 residues. CDR3 DNA: TGTGCCAGCAGTTTATCGGGACAGTCCTTTGGAGAACTGTTTTTT. This translates into CASSLSGQSFGELFF. Based on the CDR3 plus reference TRBV27 and TRBJ1-4, the full variable domain is EAQVTQNPRYLITVTGKKLTVTCSQNMNHEYMSWYRQDPGLGLRQIYYSMNVEVTDKGDVPEGYKVSRKEKRNFPLILESPSPNQTSLYFCASSLSGQSFGELFFGSGTQLSVL.

The chain couples TRBV30 to TRBJ2-7; 7 positions match TRBD1. Looked up from germline, CDR1 is GTSNPN and CDR2 is SVGIG (reference sequence). The CDR3 extends over 14 amino acids. The V gene end was trimmed by 3 bases and the J gene end by 3 bases; junction bases not matched to a gene: 8. CDR3 bases: TGTGCCTGGAGCCTAGGGACAGAGTTCTACGAGCAGTACTTC. This translates into CAWSLGTEFYEQYF.

The chain is built from TRBV9 and TRBJ1-1; possibly TRBD1 for D (6 bases). This CDR3 has 15 residues. The germline V gene has CDR1 SGDLS and CDR2 YYNGEE. V dropped 0 bases and J dropped 1 base, with 10 bases sitting between them. The CDR3, as DNA: TGTGCCAGCAGCGTAGTCGGGACACAGAACACTGAAGCTTTCTTT. This sequence encodes CASSVVGTQNTEAFF.

The V gene is TRBV28, the J gene TRBJ2-7; 9 bases match TRBD1. This CDR3 has 14 amino acids. The germline gives CDR1 MDHEN, CDR2 SYDVKM. The trim removed 6 bases at V and 0 bases at J, leaving 3 bases unmatched. CDR3 sequence (DNA): TGTGCCAGCAGGGGGACAGGGAGCTCCTACGAGCAGTACTTC. It codes for CASRGTGSSYEQYF.